The 5 T cell receptor beta chains presented below share a single source sample, sequenced in a study of T-cell reconstitution after alpha-beta-depleted transplantation in children. Preparing the TCRbeta library involved the use of unique molecular identifiers. TCRdb redid the calling of the PCR reads with MiXCR, one entry per CDR3 protein. The table has about 58,000 distinct CDR3 sequences, 44% seen once. This specimen consisted of PBMCs, mostly from graft donor cells, obtained 360 days after TCRalphabeta/CD19-depleted stem cell transplant. Every receptor here comes from a male patient aged 10 to 17 who had a stem cell transplant for acute lymphoblastic leukemia, so the T cells may come from the graft donor.

This sequence joins TRBV7-8 and TRBJ2-3, with TRBD1 matching over 7 bases. The CDR3 sequence is 14 residues long. V shed 5 bases and J 11 bases; nucleotides not matched to a gene: 13. Germline CDR1 and CDR2: SGHVS and FQNEAQ. As DNA, the CDR3 is TGTGCCAGCAGCCTGGAGGTGGGCAGGGACAGGCAGTATTTT. Encoded protein: CASSLEVGRDRQYF.

This rearrangement joins TRBV29-1 to TRBJ2-5; D is unclear. Between the trimmed V and J ends, which lost 3 bases and 5 bases, there was a span of 13 bases. Germline assignment: CDR1 SQVTM and CDR2 ANQGSEA. The CDR3 spans 13 residues. DNA of the CDR3: TGCAGCGTTGAGGCTGTCATCGGGGAGACCCAGTACTTC. As protein: CSVEAVIGETQYF.

The chain is built from TRBV28 and TRBJ2-2; unclear D gene. The CDR3 is made up of 15 amino acids. With 6 bases removed from V and 1 base from J, the gap between germline ends came to 12 bases. Germline V CDR1 and CDR2: MDHEN, SYDVKM. The CDR3 region is CASRLWLVNTGELFF. The DNA for the CDR3 is TGTGCCAGCAGACTGTGGCTTGTGAACACCGGGGAGCTGTTTTTT.

The rearrangement joins TRBV25-1 to TRBJ2-7, with TRBD1 matching 7 bases. CDR1 and CDR2 (germline): MGHDK, SYGVNS. The CDR3 covers 16 residues. V shed 4 bases and J 4 bases; nucleotides not matched to a gene: 13. The CDR3 is CASSAIGSGRGYEQYF. The CDR3 DNA is TGTGCCAGCAGTGCGATTGGGTCAGGCAGGGGGTACGAGCAGTACTTC.

V usage is TRBV12-3 or TRBV12-4 and J usage is TRBJ1-1, with D possibly being TRBD1 (5 bases). This CDR3 has 13 residues. V shed 5 bases and J shed 3 bases, with 10 bases lying between them. In DNA form, the CDR3 reads TGTGCCAGCAGTCCCTCGGGGGACACTGAAGCTTTCTTT. It encodes CASSPSGDTEAFF.